The 24 T cell receptor beta chains below were found in one sample sequenced in a study of blood T cells in healthy people across ages. Using a J-beta primer mix together with a sample-barcoded 5' primer, a second PCR was run for roughly 6 to 12 cycles. MiXCR was run by TCRdb on the 5' RACE reads, yielding one entry per CDR3 protein. The table has hundreds of thousands of distinct CDR3 sequences, around 48% seen once; the top ten hold about 32%. The sample was blood. These receptors were taken from a woman aged 55-70 years in good health.

The chain has TRBV20-1 and TRBJ1-4; D gene uncertain. Germline CDR1 DFQATT, CDR2 SNEGSKA (reference sequence). V gave up 0 bases and J gave up 8 bases, with 13 bases separating them. The CDR3 is 14 amino acids. The CDR3 nucleotides read TGCAGTGCTAGAGATATGAGGTCTCGGGAAAAACTGTTTTTT. It codes for CSARDMRSREKLFF.

The chain employs TRBV6-6 and TRBJ2-7; no definite D call. Trimming left V 5 bases short and J 3 bases short, with 8 bases between. CDR1 is MNHNY, CDR2 SVGAGI, per germline (reference sequence). This CDR3 is built from 12 residues. CDR3 protein: CASSRGYYEQYF. The CDR3 bases are TGTGCCAGCAGTCGCGGTTACTACGAGCAGTACTTC.

The CDR3 DNA is TGCATTCCAGGGACTAGCGGGGGCAATGAGCAGTTCTTC. This gives the protein CIPGTSGGNEQFF. The chain links TRBV20-1 to TRBJ2-1, with 14 bases that match TRBD2. This CDR3 has 13 amino acids. The germline CDR1 and CDR2 sequences are DFQATT and SNEGSKA (reference sequence).

In its sample, this clonotype was seen a few times. The chain uses TRBV20-1 and TRBJ2-3, with D tentatively TRBD2 (5 bases). The CDR3 covers 12 residues. Germline CDR1 reads DFQATT; CDR2 reads SNEGSKA (reference sequence). V lost 7 bases, J lost 2 bases, and 10 bases lay in between. DNA for the CDR3: TGCAGTGTACGGGGATCCACAGATACGCAGTATTTT. Its protein product is CSVRGSTDTQYF.

V usage is TRBV27 and J usage is TRBJ2-7; TRBD2 matches at 7 bases. Trimming at V came to 1 base and at J to 3 bases, leaving 6 bases not matched to a gene. There are 15 residues in the CDR3. Germline CDR1 MNHEY, CDR2 SMNVEV (reference sequence). The CDR3 region has the DNA TGTGCCAGCAGTTTATTTGGCGGGGGAAACTACGAGCAGTACTTC. Translation: CASSLFGGGNYEQYF.

The chain recombines TRBV12-3 or TRBV12-4 with TRBJ1-1; D may be TRBD1 (5 bases). This CDR3 region has 14 residues. The V end lost 6 bases, the J end lost 4 bases, and 15 bases lay between the germline ends. The CDR3 coding sequence is TGTGCCAGCAGGGGACGGCCCGGACCCACTGAAGCTTTCTTT. It encodes CASRGRPGPTEAFF.

Only a few counts were recorded for this clonotype. The chain employs TRBV20-1 and TRBJ1-6; D is undetermined. CDR3 length: 16 residues. Between the trimmed V and J ends, which lost 5 bases and 5 bases, there was a span of 19 bases. Per the germline V gene, CDR1 is DFQATT and CDR2 is SNEGSKA (reference sequence). The CDR3 loop reads CSARKTGHGDNSPLHF. CDR3 DNA: TGCAGTGCTCGTAAGACGGGTCACGGAGATAATTCACCCCTCCACTTT.

The chain joins TRBV12-3 or TRBV12-4 to TRBJ1-1; D is unresolved. V was trimmed by 6 bases and J by 3 bases, leaving 14 bases between them. The CDR3 spans 14 residues. This chain's CDR3 is CASSPRYGDTEAFF. CDR3 in DNA: TGTGCCAGCAGCCCGCGATACGGGGACACTGAAGCTTTCTTT.

The chain links TRBV4-3 to TRBJ2-1, with D possibly matching TRBD1 (5 bases). With 1 base removed from V and 5 bases from J, the gap between germline ends came to 18 bases. Germline CDR1 LGHNA, CDR2 YSLEER. The CDR3 extends over 17 amino acids. The CDR3 loop is CASSQGGRGRVHNEQFF. CDR3 sequence (DNA): TGCGCCAGCAGCCAAGGAGGAAGGGGCCGGGTTCACAATGAGCAGTTCTTC.

The V and J genes are TRBV19 and TRBJ1-5; D ambiguous. V lost 1 base, J lost 3 bases, and 19 bases lay in between. Germline V CDR1 and CDR2: LNHDA, SQIVND (reference sequence). This CDR3 has 18 amino acids. In DNA form, the CDR3 reads TGTGCCAGTAGTATAGGGACCCCCGGGATTGTGAACAATCAGCCCCAGCATTTT. It encodes CASSIGTPGIVNNQPQHF.

This clonotype has only a few counts. The chain carries TRBV3-1 and TRBJ2-1; 10 nucleotides match TRBD1. V lost 4 bases to trimming and J lost 5 bases; unmatched junction nucleotides: 17. Looked up from germline, CDR1 is LGHDT and CDR2 is YNNKEL (reference sequence). CDR3 length: 19 amino acids. CDR3 nucleotides: TGTGCCAGCAGCCGGGGGGGGACAGGGGTCCGTCCTGGTCACAATGAGCAGTTCTTC. As protein: CASSRGGTGVRPGHNEQFF.

To note about this clonotype: Compared with germline, one end of the junction differs, possibly owing to a read error. The CDR3 loop is CAGSLAGGRSYEQYF. CDR3 DNA: TGTGCCGGCAGCTTAGCCGGGGGCCGCTCCTACGAGCAGTACTTC. The chain combines TRBV7-9 with TRBJ2-7, with D perhaps given as TRBD1 or TRBD2 (6 bases each). Per the germline V gene, CDR1 is SEHNR and CDR2 is FQNEAQ (reference sequence). This CDR3 spans 15 amino acids.

This clonotype was found a few times. This rearrangement joins TRBV3-1 to TRBJ2-7; D is ambiguous. The CDR3 is 15 amino acids. Germline V CDR1 and CDR2: LGHDT, YNNKEL (reference sequence). V was clipped by 4 bases and J by 2 bases, with 15 bases between them. CDR3 coding DNA: TGTGCCAGCAGCCCAGCCCTGGACGCGACCTACGAGCAGTACTTC. It yields the protein CASSPALDATYEQYF.

V usage is TRBV6-5 and J usage is TRBJ2-6; D unresolved. Trimming pared 4 bases from V and 0 bases from J, leaving 10 bases between. Germline CDR1 and CDR2: MNHEY and SVGAGI. The CDR3 consists of 16 residues. The DNA for the CDR3 is TGTGCCAGCAGTTTGGGTCACCTCTCTGGGGCCAACGTCCTGACTTTC. The encoded protein is CASSLGHLSGANVLTF.

The chain combines TRBV4-3 with TRBJ1-2; 8 bases are a match to TRBD1. The J segment lost 8 bases and the V segment lost 4 bases, leaving 6 bases of the junction unmatched. Looked up from germline, CDR1 is LGHNA and CDR2 is YSLEER. CDR3 length: 13 residues. The DNA of the CDR3 is TGCGCCAGCAGCCTTCAGGGGGCAGGAGGCTACACCTTC. Translated, it gives CASSLQGAGGYTF.

This sequence joins TRBV5-1 and TRBJ2-1, with D perhaps matching TRBD1 or TRBD2 (5 bases each). With 4 bases removed from V and 6 bases from J, the gap between germline ends came to 23 bases. The length of the CDR3 is 17 residues. The germline V gene has CDR1 SGHRS and CDR2 YFSETQ. CDR3 sequence (DNA): TGCGCCAGCAGCGCTGGATGGGGCGGCCCGGCGGGCAATGAGCAGTTCTTC. It translates to CASSAGWGGPAGNEQFF. The variable domain in full, completed from reference TRBV5-1 and TRBJ2-1, reads KAGVTQTPRYLIKTRGQQVTLSCSPISGHRSVSWYQQTPGQGLQFLFEYFSETQRNKGNFPGRFSGRQFSNSRSEMNVSTLELGDSALYLCASSAGWGGPAGNEQFFGPGTRLTVL.

Concerning this clonotype: Just one base apart from a much larger clone, this may be a read error. The rearrangement uses TRBV4-3 and TRBJ2-7; 10 positions agree with TRBD1. The CDR3 has 14 residues. Germline CDR1 is LGHNA and CDR2 is YSLEER. Unmatched junction bases numbered 6, after V lost 3 bases and J lost 7 bases. CDR3 amino acids: CASSQGQGWDEQYF. The CDR3, as DNA: TGCGCCAGCAGCCAGGGACAGGGGTGGGATGAGCAGTACTTC.

This clonotype has only one observation. The junction and the germline gene differ at one end; a read error may be behind it. The J gene is TRBJ2-6, the V gene TRBV24-1, with 7 bases lining up with TRBD1. Germline loops: CDR1 KGHDR, CDR2 SFDVKD. There are 18 residues in the CDR3. The CDR3 is CATSDPERGPSEANVLTF. The CDR3 nucleotides read TGTGCCACCAGTGATCCAGAGAGGGGGCCCTCTGAGGCCAACGTCCTGACTTTC.

V and J are TRBV28 and TRBJ2-1; 7 nucleotides agree with TRBD1. V dropped 5 bases and J dropped 4; count of bases not matched to a gene: 11. The CDR3 has 16 amino acids. The germline CDR1 and CDR2 sequences are MDHEN and SYDVKM. The CDR3 loop reads CASSPQTGRGYNEQFF. In DNA, the CDR3 is TGTGCCAGCAGTCCCCAGACAGGGAGAGGTTACAATGAGCAGTTCTTC.

This chain uses TRBV10-3 with TRBJ2-7, with D perhaps TRBD1 or TRBD2 (5 bases each). Judging by the DNA end, TRBJ2-4 fits better; the J call may be wrong. Germline CDR1 is ENHRY and CDR2 is SYGVKD. This CDR3 is built from 12 residues. The CDR3 protein is CAISQGDDIQYF. Here the CDR3 DNA reads TGTGCCATCAGCCAAGGGGACGACATTCAGTACTTC.

The rearrangement joins TRBV7-2 to TRBJ2-5; no firm D call. Per the germline V gene, CDR1 is SGHTA and CDR2 is FQGNSA. V gave up 4 bases and J gave up 11 bases, with 23 bases separating them. The CDR3 is made up of 15 amino acids. The CDR3 sequence: CASSSHYIGRGEQYF. For the CDR3, the DNA is TGTGCCAGCAGCTCACATTACATAGGGCGTGGTGAGCAGTACTTC.

This rearrangement joins TRBV28 to TRBJ2-1; D might be TRBD1 (6 bases). The CDR3 length is 15 residues. The V gene lost 3 bases and the J gene lost 3 bases, with 12 bases spanning the gap. CDR1 MDHEN and CDR2 SYDVKM come from the germline V gene. The CDR3 nucleotides read TGTGCCAGCAGTTTTGTCGGCAGGGGCTACAATGAGCAGTTCTTC. This translates into CASSFVGRGYNEQFF.

The chain couples TRBV29-1 to TRBJ2-1, with D perhaps being TRBD1 or TRBD2 (5 bases each). Per germline, CDR1 SQVTM and CDR2 ANQGSEA. The CDR3 runs 13 residues. The V end lost 2 bases, the J end lost 2 bases, and 7 bases lay between the germline ends. The CDR3, as DNA: TGCAGCGTTGAACGGGGCCCCTACAATGAGCAGTTCTTC. This sequence encodes CSVERGPYNEQFF.

V usage is TRBV7-9 and J usage is TRBJ1-2; D may be TRBD1 (6 bases). This CDR3 region has 15 residues. Germline CDR1 is SEHNR and CDR2 is FQNEAQ (reference sequence). Deletions cut 5 bases from V and 4 bases from J, with 17 bases between. The CDR3 DNA reads as TGTGCCAGCAGCCTAACCTCGGGGGCCCTCTATGGCTACACCTTC. It translates to CASSLTSGALYGYTF.